The table lists the clone carrying this TCR beta chain with a few counts. The antigen is not known. Sorting of CD4+ naive, central memory, regulatory and stem cell-like memory cells was performed via CD45RO/CCR7/CD25/CD127/CD95/CD27. The record originates from a study of beta chain features in type 1 diabetes. What was sequenced were expressed TCRB transcripts, since all of the isolated RNA had been reverse transcribed. Profiled with immunoSEQ multiplex PCR; TCRdb holds only in-frame clones, not every one. Of about 360,000 clones listed, around 12% were seen once; the top ten hold approximately 0.01%. Study outcomes and limitations: A moderate, significant TCRB CDR3 shortening appeared in type 1 diabetes across four CD4+ subsets.

The CDR3 has 14 amino acids. Germline CDR1 and CDR2: SNHLY and FYNNEI. The trim removed 6 bases at V and 2 bases at J, leaving 4 bases unmatched. The chain joins TRBV2 to TRBJ1-2, with 9 bases identical to TRBD1. What was sequenced was naive CD4+ T cells from blood. The sequence derives from a woman in her late teens or twenties with type 1 diabetes. CDR3 nucleotides: TGTGCCAGCAGGGGGGACAGGGAGAACTATGGCTACACCTTC. Translated: CASRGDRENYGYTF. The entire variable domain, with the rest obtained from reference TRBV2 and TRBJ1-2, is as follows: EPEVTQTPSHQVTQMGQEVILRCVPISNHLYFYWYRQILGQKVEFLVSFYNNEISEKSEIFDDQFSVERPDGSNFTLKIRSTKLEDSAMYFCASRGDRENYGYTFGSGTRLTVV.